A single TCR beta chain is shown here with its context. Original processing methods: Nucleated cell counts were estimated from reference gene primer amplification. Some clones are missing from TCRdb's copy, which holds only in-frame ones; the method was immunoSEQ multiplex PCR. V and J calls plus clone size are reproduced from that table; the DNA served to infer D and trimming. In the table there are under 350,000 clones, 65% to 90% of which are singletons. Trimming cost V 5 bases and J 8 bases; bases outside gene matches: 10. The CDR3 is 14 residues long. CDR1 and CDR2 from the germline V gene are MDHEN and SYDVKM. This sample is part of a study of blood T cell repertoires in COVID-19. Cohort assignment relied on participant-reported clinical history.

The sample was PBMCs or T cells enriched from blood (not recorded which). The sequence was obtained from a woman in her thirties or forties with acute COVID-19. The chain has TRBV28 and TRBJ1-2; 8 bases are shared with TRBD1. The CDR3, as DNA: TGTGCCAGCAGTGTTGACAGGGGTATGAAGGGCTACACCTTC. Translation gives CASSVDRGMKGYTF.